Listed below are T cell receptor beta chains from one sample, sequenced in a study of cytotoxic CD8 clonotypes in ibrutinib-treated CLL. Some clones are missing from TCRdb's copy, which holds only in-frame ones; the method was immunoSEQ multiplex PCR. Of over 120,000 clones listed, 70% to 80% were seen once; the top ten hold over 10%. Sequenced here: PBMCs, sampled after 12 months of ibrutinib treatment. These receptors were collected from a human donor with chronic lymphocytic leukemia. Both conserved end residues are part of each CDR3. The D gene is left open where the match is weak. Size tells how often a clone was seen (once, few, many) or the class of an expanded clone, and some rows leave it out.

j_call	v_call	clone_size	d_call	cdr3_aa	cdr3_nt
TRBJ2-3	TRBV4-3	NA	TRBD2	CASSQHGSSGSTDTQYF	TGCGCCAGCAGCCAACATGGCTCTAGCGGGAGCACAGATACGCAGTATTTT
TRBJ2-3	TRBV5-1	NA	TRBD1	CASSLEGTGTDTQYF	TGCGCCAGCAGCTTGGAGGGGACAGGCACAGATACGCAGTATTTT
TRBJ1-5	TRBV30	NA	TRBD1	CACGTGGVQPQHF	TGTGCCTGTGGGACAGGGGGCGTCCAGCCCCAGCATTTT
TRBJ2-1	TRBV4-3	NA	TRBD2	CASSRIAGVLNEQFF	TGCGCCAGCAGCCGGATAGCGGGAGTCTTGAATGAGCAGTTCTTC
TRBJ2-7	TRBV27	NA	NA	CASSPHRTGTYEQYF	TGTGCCAGCAGTCCACATCGGACCGGCACCTACGAGCAGTACTTC
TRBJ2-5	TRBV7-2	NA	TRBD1	CASSTWTGEETQYF	TGTGCCAGCAGCACCTGGACAGGGGAAGAGACCCAGTACTTC
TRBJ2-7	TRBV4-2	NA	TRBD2	CASSQGTRGLGPYEQYF	TGTGCCAGCAGCCAAGGTACGCGGGGACTAGGGCCCTACGAGCAGTACTTC
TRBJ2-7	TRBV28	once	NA	CASSLWEEDVEQYF	TGTGCCAGCAGTTTATGGGAGGAAGACGTCGAGCAGTACTTC
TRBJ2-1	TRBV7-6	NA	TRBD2	CASSFGRGLAGVQEQFF	TGTGCCAGCAGCTTCGGACGGGGACTAGCGGGAGTTCAGGAGCAGTTCTTC
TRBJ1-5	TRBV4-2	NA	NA	CASSQGGVVQPQHF	TGTGCCAGCAGCCAAGGAGGGGTGGTTCAGCCCCAGCATTTT
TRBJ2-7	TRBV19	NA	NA	CASSIAPGHPYEQYF	TGTGCCAGTAGTATAGCGCCGGGACATCCCTACGAGCAGTACTTC
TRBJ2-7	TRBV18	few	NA	CASSLGGPATYEQYF	TGTGCCAGCTCTCTCGGAGGTCCAGCAACCTACGAGCAGTACTTC
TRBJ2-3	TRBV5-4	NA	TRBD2	CASSFRLLAETDTQYF	TGTGCCAGCAGCTTCCGTTTACTAGCGGAAACAGATACGCAGTATTTT
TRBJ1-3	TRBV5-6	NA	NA	CASSLAGVASGNTIYF	TGTGCCAGCAGCTTGGCCGGGGTGGCCTCTGGAAACACCATATATTTT
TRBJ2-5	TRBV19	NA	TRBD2	CASSQLAGEETQYF	TGTGCCAGTAGTCAACTAGCGGGAGAGGAGACCCAGTACTTC
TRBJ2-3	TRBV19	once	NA	CASSNGISFTDTQYF	TGTGCCAGTAGTAACGGGATAAGCTTCACAGATACGCAGTATTTT
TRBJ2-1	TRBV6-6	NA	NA	CASAAAGEQFF	TGTGCCAGCGCGGCGGCGGGAGAGCAGTTCTTC
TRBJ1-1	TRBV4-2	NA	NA	CASSQEMNTEAFF	TGTGCCAGCAGCCAAGAGATGAACACTGAAGCTTTCTTT
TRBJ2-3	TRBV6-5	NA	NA	CASSLGTNTDTQYF	TGTGCCAGCAGCCTTGGTACAAACACAGATACGCAGTATTTT
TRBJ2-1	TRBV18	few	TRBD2	CASSPPASGRDEQFF	TGTGCCAGCTCACCACCGGCTAGCGGGAGAGATGAGCAGTTCTTC
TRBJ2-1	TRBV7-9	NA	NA	CASSLEGGQTEQFF	TGTGCCAGCAGCTTAGAGGGGGGCCAGACTGAGCAGTTCTTC
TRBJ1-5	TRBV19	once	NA	CASSTAGYSNQPQHF	TGTGCCAGTAGTACGGCAGGATATAGCAATCAGCCCCAGCATTTT
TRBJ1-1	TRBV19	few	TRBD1	CASSDRGRGSEAFF	TGTGCCAGTAGTGACAGGGGACGGGGGAGTGAAGCTTTCTTT
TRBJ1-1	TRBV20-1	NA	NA	CSAIVGAEAFF	TGCAGTGCTATAGTGGGGGCTGAGGCTTTCTTT
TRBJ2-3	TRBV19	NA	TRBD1	CASSIEGTGDTQYF	TGTGCCAGTAGTATAGAGGGGACAGGGGATACGCAGTATTTT
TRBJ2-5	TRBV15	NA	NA	CATSRDNGGETQYF	TGTGCCACCAGCAGAGATAATGGGGGTGAGACCCAGTACTTC
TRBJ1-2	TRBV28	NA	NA	CASSSDGYGYTF	TGTGCCAGCAGTTCGGACGGCTATGGCTACACCTTC
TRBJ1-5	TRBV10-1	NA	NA	CASRDSPTGVSNQPQHF	TGCGCCAGCAGGGACAGCCCTACCGGGGTTAGCAATCAGCCCCAGCATTTT
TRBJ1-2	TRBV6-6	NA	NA	CASRGSWDGYTF	TGTGCCAGCAGGGGATCTTGGGACGGCTACACCTTC
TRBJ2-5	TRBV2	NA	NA	CASSEETIGTQYF	TGTGCCAGCAGTGAAGAGACAATAGGGACCCAGTACTTC
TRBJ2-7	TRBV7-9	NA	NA	CASSPIGSSYEQYF	TGTGCCAGCAGCCCAATTGGGAGTTCCTACGAGCAGTACTTC
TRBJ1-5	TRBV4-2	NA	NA	CASSQDHRESNQPQHF	TGTGCCAGCAGCCAAGATCACAGGGAGAGCAATCAGCCCCAGCATTTT
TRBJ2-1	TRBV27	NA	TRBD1	CASSPRTGTYNEQFF	TGTGCCAGCAGTCCCCGGACAGGCACCTACAATGAGCAGTTCTTC
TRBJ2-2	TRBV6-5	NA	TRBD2	CASSQGTSGAGELFF	TGTGCCAGCAGCCAGGGGACTAGCGGAGCCGGGGAGCTGTTTTTT
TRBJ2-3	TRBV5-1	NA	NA	CASSLALGSDTQYF	TGCGCCAGCAGCTTGGCCTTGGGTTCAGATACGCAGTATTTT
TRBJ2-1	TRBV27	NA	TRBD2	CASSTGLAGVSYNEQFF	TGTGCCAGCAGCACGGGACTAGCGGGAGTATCCTACAATGAGCAGTTCTTC
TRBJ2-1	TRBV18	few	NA	CASSQRDTTNEQFF	TGTGCCAGCTCACAAAGGGACACTACCAATGAGCAGTTCTTC
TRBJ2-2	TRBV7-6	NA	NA	CATRDRDKSNTGELFF	TGTGCCACCCGGGACCGGGATAAGTCGAACACCGGGGAGCTGTTTTTT
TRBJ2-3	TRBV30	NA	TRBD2	CAWSVLAGVDTQYF	TGTGCCTGGAGTGTCCTAGCGGGAGTAGATACGCAGTATTTT
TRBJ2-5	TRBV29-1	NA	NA	CSVRGRTPENQETQYF	TGCAGCGTTCGGGGCAGGACGCCCGAAAACCAAGAGACCCAGTACTTC
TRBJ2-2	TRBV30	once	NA	CAQNSGRAGELFF	TGTGCCCAGAACTCGGGCCGGGCCGGGGAGCTGTTTTTT
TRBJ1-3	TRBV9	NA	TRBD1	CASSGQGTPGNTIYF	TGTGCCAGCAGCGGACAGGGGACTCCAGGAAACACCATATATTTT
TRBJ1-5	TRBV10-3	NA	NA	CAISGGQTTGEPQHF	TGTGCCATCAGTGGTGGACAGACTACCGGGGAGCCCCAGCATTTT
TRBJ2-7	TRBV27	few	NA	CASGHGGGTYEQYF	TGTGCCAGCGGGCACGGGGGCGGCACCTACGAGCAGTACTTC
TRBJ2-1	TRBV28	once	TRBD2	CASSLGLAAYNEQFF	TGTGCCAGCAGTTTGGGACTAGCGGCGTACAATGAGCAGTTCTTC
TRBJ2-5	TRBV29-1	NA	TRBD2	CSVALAVGETQYF	TGCAGCGTTGCTCTAGCGGTGGGAGAGACCCAGTACTTC
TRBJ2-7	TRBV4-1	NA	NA	CASSQSRGKTLSSYEQYF	TGCGCCAGCAGCCAAAGCAGAGGCAAAACCCTGAGCTCCTACGAGCAGTACTTC
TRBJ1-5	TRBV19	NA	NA	CASSTGNQPQHF	TGTGCCAGTAGTACGGGCAATCAGCCCCAGCATTTT
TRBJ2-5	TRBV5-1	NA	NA	CASSSGVGWEETQYF	TGCGCCAGCAGCTCCGGGGTCGGTTGGGAAGAGACCCAGTACTTC
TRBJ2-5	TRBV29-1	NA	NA	CSVEGLPRTYEETQYF	TGCAGCGTGGAGGGACTTCCCCGTACCTACGAAGAGACCCAGTACTTC